The 3 T cell receptor beta chains reported below all come from one sample, sequenced in a study of blood T cell repertoires in COVID-19. The protocol was immunoSEQ multiplex PCR, while the TCRdb copy is restricted to in-frame clones and leaves out a portion. The sample lists 30,000 to 45,000 clones, around four fifths seen once, with about 15% in the top ten. Sample: peripheral blood. These receptor sequences come from a human donor in a cohort sampled during active COVID-19.

The J gene is TRBJ1-1, the V gene TRBV5-8; no reliable D call. The CDR3 covers 15 residues. Germline V CDR1 and CDR2: SGHTS, YDEGEE. V was pared by 1 base and J by 4 bases, with 14 bases between. CDR3 in amino acids: CASSLRGVMVTEAFF. Here the CDR3 DNA reads TGTGCCAGCAGCTTGCGGGGTGTAATGGTCACTGAAGCTTTCTTT.

V gene TRBV7-4 combines with J gene TRBJ2-5; D remains unclear. V was shortened by 2 bases and J by 1 base, with 14 bases between the two germline ends. CDR1 and CDR2 (germline): SGHVT, SQSDAQ. CDR3 size: 16 residues. In nucleotides, the CDR3 is TGTGCCAGCAGCTTAAGAGGTCCTGAGGTCCAAGAGACCCAGTACTTC. The encoded protein is CASSLRGPEVQETQYF.

The J gene is TRBJ1-6, the V gene TRBV7-3; no clear D. Germline V CDR1 and CDR2: SGHTA, FQGTGA. CDR3 length: 12 residues. Trimming took off 5 bases at V and 13 bases at J, with 12 bases between the two ends. In nucleotides, the CDR3 is TGTGCCAGCAGCCCGACTATCTCCCCCCTCCACTTT. This translates into CASSPTISPLHF.